This T cell receptor beta chain emerged from a study of blood T cell repertoires in COVID-19. Looked up from germline, CDR1 is MNHEY and CDR2 is SVGAGI. The CDR3 contains 16 residues. Trimming cost V 4 bases and J 6 bases, with 18 bases left between them. Produced via immunoSEQ multiplex PCR; TCRdb's table is partial and in-frame only. The sample shows about 80,000 clones, 60% to 80% of them seen only once. The sequence came from a man aged 70-80 years with active or convalescent COVID-19. The sequenced sample was peripheral blood. This sequence joins TRBV6-5 and TRBJ2-2; perhaps TRBD1 as D (5 bases). CDR3 bases: TGTGCCAGCAGTTTACAGGCGGTCCGTAATCCCGGGGAGCTGTTTTTT. It is translated as CASSLQAVRNPGELFF.